The T cell receptor (beta chain) described here comes from a study of patients and donors after allogeneic stem cell transplantation. This clonotype has only a few counts. The CDR3 runs to 16 residues. Trimming stripped 6 bases from V and 5 bases from J, with 20 bases between. TCRdb re-called the RT-PCR reads through MiXCR, storing one row per CDR3 protein. The data contain approximately 410,000 distinct CDR3 sequences, 16% of them seen just once; the ten biggest clones take up around 7.9%. This receptor was obtained from a human donor who was either an allogeneic HSCT recipient or a stem cell or donor lymphocyte infusion donor (not recorded which). It is not recorded whose cells these are; they may come from a transplant donor. This chain uses TRBV12-3 or TRBV12-4 with TRBJ2-1, with D possibly TRBD1 on 5 matching bases. The sample was blood, either unsorted or a sorted T cell fraction (not recorded which). DNA for the CDR3: TGTGCCAGCAGCCGCAAACCTCAGGGATTAGACAATGAGCAGTTCTTC. The encoded protein is CASSRKPQGLDNEQFF.